Listed here are 10 T cell receptor beta chains from one sample, sequenced in a study of T cells expressing NK-cell markers. TCRdb reprocessed the 5' RACE reads and keeps a single row for each CDR3 protein, giving no DNA. The table lists over 350,000 distinct CDR3 sequences. What was sequenced was blood T cells: a sorted CD56 or NKG2C T cell subset, CD4+ or CD8+ T cells, or bulk PBMC T cells (not recorded which). The receptors were sampled from a woman in her forties or fifties in good health.

CDR3 sequence reads: CAIRGDAGGNEQYF. The chain combines TRBV10-3 with TRBJ2-7; with no DNA, the TCRdb D assignment of TRBD2 cannot be verified. Germline CDR1 reads ENHRY; CDR2 reads SYGVKD. CDR3 length: 14 amino acids.

V usage is TRBV5-1 and J usage is TRBJ1-1; the TCRdb call, TRBD1, lacks DNA for checking. Germline loops: CDR1 SGHRS, CDR2 YFSETQ. CDR3 size: 15 residues. The CDR3 sequence is CASSRTGVMNTEAFF.

The chain has TRBV5-1 and TRBJ2-7; TCRdb indicates TRBD2, and absent DNA this call remains unverified. The CDR3 loop spans 14 amino acids. Germline V gives CDR1 SGHRS, CDR2 YFSETQ. This chain's CDR3 is CASSPEEATVEQYF.

The chain is built from TRBV23-1 and TRBJ1-2. TRBV23-1 is an ORF, with its function uncertain. The CDR3 is 13 amino acids. The CDR3 sequence is CASSQSNLYGYTF.

V gene TRBV5-1 combines with J gene TRBJ1-1. CDR3 size: 14 residues. Looked up from germline, CDR1 is SGHRS and CDR2 is YFSETQ. CDR3 in amino acids: CASSLGPSNTEAFF.

The CDR3 loop reads CAISSRTGEETQYF. The gene calls are TRBV10-3 and TRBJ2-5; without DNA, the TCRdb call of TRBD1 cannot be checked. The germline V gene has CDR1 ENHRY and CDR2 SYGVKD. This CDR3 contains 14 residues.

The chain joins TRBV5-1 to TRBJ2-1; as DNA is missing, the TRBD2 call by TCRdb cannot be tested. CDR3 size: 15 residues. Per germline, CDR1 SGHRS and CDR2 YFSETQ. Here the CDR3 reads CASRTGTHKANEQFF.

This chain joins TRBV11-1 and TRBJ2-7; TCRdb proposes TRBD1, but this gene call is untestable without DNA. There are 11 residues in the CDR3. CDR1 and CDR2 (germline): SGHAT, FQDESV (reference sequence). The CDR3 loop reads CASREGVEQYF.

The CDR3: CSASGDLSYNEQFF. V is TRBV20-1 and J is TRBJ2-1. The CDR3 covers 14 residues. Germline CDR1 reads DFQATT; CDR2 reads SNEGSKA (reference sequence).

The genes are TRBV7-9 and TRBJ2-1. The CDR3 is made up of 13 amino acids. CDR1 SEHNR and CDR2 FQNEAQ come from the germline V gene (reference sequence). CDR3 protein: CASSLFEQGYQFF.